Described below is a single T cell receptor beta chain sequence and its context. Its binding antigen is unknown. No clone much larger than this one lies a single base away; base qualities are absent. The library was produced with the immunoSEQ multiplex PCR assay. DNA from the CD4+ T cells that had been cultured and isolated underwent TCR beta CDR3 sequencing. In the authors' own workflow: Non-productive TCR sequences were removed, reads were trimmed to the CDR3 region, and CDR3s of at least 7 amino acids were retained. The MANAFEST web app was used to identify antigen-specific clonotypes by comparing expansion in peptide wells with expansion in reference cultures. For clones to be considered positive, expansion at FDR<0.05 versus reference and all other wells, an odds ratio above 5, and a frequency above 0.1% in two replicate wells were required. A clonotype was defined as cross-reactive if the clonotype was significantly expanded both in SARS-CoV-2 spike wells and in at least one common cold coronavirus spike condition. CDR3 similarity was assessed by Levenshtein distance using the stringdist R package, and unrooted trees were constructed with ape in R 3.6.1. The clones in this table, taken by TCRdb from immuneACCESS, are in-frame only. Not every clone is retained; where verified, under half of the shortfall comes from an unresolved V gene, and the cause of the rest is unknown. V, J and clone size were drawn from that table, and D and trimming were deduced from the DNA. Recorded for this sample are some 50,000 clones; 55% to 75% of them occurred a single time. The ten largest clones take up 5% to 6.5% of the sample.

This sample is drawn from a study of vaccination effects on CD4 cells after COVID-19 (dated by TCRdb to between 2021 and 2023). About the study as a whole: The ViraFEST assay stimulated PBMC with viral peptide pools and then used TCR sequencing to identify antigen-specific CD4+ T cell clonotypes by expansion. A total of approximately 9 COVID-19 convalescent patients and a handful of SARS-CoV-2-naive healthy vaccine recipients were included in the full study. Each participant got two doses of an mRNA SARS-CoV-2 vaccine, either BNT162b2 or mRNA-1273. Each well held 2 million to 2.5 million PBMC cultured in IMDM containing roughly 5% human AB serum, about 10 IU/ml IL-2 and gentamicin, along with approximately 10 ug/ml peptides. The Oncomine TCR Beta short-read assay on an Illumina iSeq 100 was used to sequence cultures from other donors in the study. SARS-CoV-2 spike-specific CD4+ TCR repertoires were compared before and after mRNA vaccination in COVID-19 convalescent patients and in infection-naive vaccine recipients.

After 10 to 11 days of culture, CD4+ T cells were isolated with the EasySep CD4+ T cell isolation kit. Healthy vaccine recipients had no prior SARS-CoV-2 infection, confirmed by negative nucleocapsid antibodies before and after vaccination. On days 3 and 7, half of the culture medium was replaced with fresh IL-2-containing medium. Each peptide stimulation condition was cultured in triplicate wells unless otherwise noted. PBMC were separated from whole blood using Ficoll-Paque Plus gradient centrifugation and were then either cryopreserved at -140C or used fresh. The QIAamp micro DNA kit was used to extract genomic DNA from the cultured CD4+ T cells. Study-level results and caveats: Only a small number of convalescent patients were included, and no early post-infection timepoints were available, which limited the study. Clones induced by infection and clones induced by vaccination both contracted markedly at late timepoints after vaccination, which fits with T cell responses waning over time. Among healthy vaccine recipients, nearly all vaccine-induced clones were SARS-CoV-2 mono-reactive, and only 1 of 255 was cross-reactive with common cold coronaviruses.

The sequenced sample was CD4+ T cells from PBMCs cultured without peptide, obtained before COVID-19 vaccination. The origin of this receptor is a human donor who received a COVID-19 vaccine.

The bases are TGTGCCAGCAGTAGGGGGGCGGGCACTGAAGCTTTCTTT. Its translation reads: CASSRGAGTEAFF. The rearrangement combines TRBV6-6 with TRBJ1-1; 6 matching bases give a weak D call of TRBD1. In the germline V gene (reference sequence), CDR1 corresponds to MNHNY and CDR2 to SVGAGI. Relative to germline, V is 5 bases shorter and J is 4 bases shorter, with 11 bases between their ends. The CDR3, cysteine through phenylalanine, is 13 amino acids long. Only CDR3 DNA is held: 39 bases, read in frame from base 1.